The subject of this entry is one T cell receptor beta chain. This clone was counted only a few times. Its antigen has not been determined. No much larger clone exists at a distance of one base, and base qualities are not known. This specimen belongs to a study of cytomegalovirus exposure and HLA in healthy donors listed by TCRdb under 2017. Study-wide context: A later analysis indicated that the 130 or so validation repertoires were generated on the platform also employed for the 700 or so repertoires of the first cohort. The aim of the study was to test whether cataloging public T cell receptors could identify signatures of past pathogen exposure. High-throughput TCR immunosequencing, statistical association of individual TCRs with disease status, and machine learning were combined to predict cytomegalovirus infection status. A separate validation cohort of 100 to 150 different subjects was used in addition to the roughly 670-subject first cohort. Points the paper makes about the study in general: The classifier was reported to diagnose cytomegalovirus status with high specificity and sensitivity in both the original cohort and the validation cohort. In the study, about 150 TCR beta chains were listed as associated with cytomegalovirus. A later analysis had no HLA typing for the validation cohort, so co-occurrence there was scored across all 130 or so repertoires. The authors suggested that the approach could potentially be generalized to other disease states and immunological phenotypes. A few of the identified cytomegalovirus-associated TCR beta chains were confirmed in vitro to be specific for cytomegalovirus antigens. Across donors, most TCR sequences were observed very rarely, whereas some public TCRs were present in many individuals. In a later analysis, TCRs clustered in the first cohort were found to also tend to co-occur in the 100 to 150 validation repertoires, with around 94% of cluster scores above 0.

Library generation was performed with the immunoSEQ multiplex PCR assay. Regarding the original processing steps: To diagnose cytomegalovirus status from the catalog of TCR beta chain sequences, a statistical classification framework was built. What TCRdb holds here is the immuneACCESS table cut down to in-frame rearrangements. Part of the clones is not present; checked against another copy, under half of the missing clones reflect an unresolved V gene, and the others are unexplained. V, J and clone size derive from that table, while D and trimming were established from the DNA sequence. The sample table contains 200,000 to 300,000 clones; only one count was recorded for more than 85% of them. The biggest ten clones account for around 13% of the sample. The trim is 0 bases for V and 8 bases for J, with a gap of 13 bases between the germline ends. The CDR3 holds 14 amino acids from the cysteine to the phenylalanine. The sequence is cut down to CDR3 DNA, 42 bases in frame from base 1. For CDR1 and CDR2, the germline V gene (reference sequence) lists LNHNV and YYDKDF.

Donors formed part of the validation cohort, which comprised 120 subjects and was distinct from the first cohort of fewer than 750 subjects. The origin of this receptor is a man between 18 and 29 years old in good health and CMV-seropositive. Sequenced sample: PBMCs. This sequence uses TRBV15 and TRBJ1-2; TRBD1 might be the D gene, on 6 matching bases. The nucleotide sequence is TGTGCCACCAGCAGAGATCGTGCAGGGGACGGCTACACCTTC. Translated, this gives CATSRDRAGDGYTF.